The 27 T cell receptor beta chains reported below all come from one sample, sequenced in a study of blood T cell repertoires in COVID-19. Repertoires were generated with immunoSEQ multiplex PCR, while TCRdb's copy carries only in-frame clones and drops some. Among tens of thousands of clones listed, 89% were seen once. Sequencing was performed on peripheral blood. These receptors were taken from a man in his forties or fifties with COVID-19, enrolled during active disease.

The chain combines TRBV5-4 with TRBJ1-2, with a tentative D call TRBD1 (6 bases). Trimming removed 1 base at V and 4 bases at J, with 17 bases between. The CDR3 loop spans 16 amino acids. Germline V gene sequence: CDR1 SGHNT, CDR2 YYREEE (reference sequence). CDR3 in DNA: TGTGCCAGCAGCTTGCCGCCTCTGGACAGCCCCTATGGCTACACCTTC. Protein product: CASSLPPLDSPYGYTF.

The CDR3 DNA sequence: TGTGCCAGTAGTCTACAGGCGTACACTGAAGCTTTCTTT. Translating it yields CASSLQAYTEAFF. The chain links TRBV19 to TRBJ1-1; perhaps TRBD1 as D (5 bases). V was cut by 5 bases and J by 3 bases, with 10 bases left in between. Looked up from germline, CDR1 is LNHDA and CDR2 is SQIVND (reference sequence). The CDR3 has 13 amino acids.

This chain connects TRBV3-1 (or the pseudogene TRBV3-2) to TRBJ2-7, with 11 nucleotides matching TRBD2. Trimming removed 2 bases from V and 7 bases from J; junction bases left unmatched: 7. Germline values: CDR1 LGHDT, CDR2 YNNKEL (reference sequence). CDR3 size: 15 residues. As DNA, the CDR3 is TGTGCCAGCAGCCAACTAGCGGGAGGTGGCGGAGAGCAGTACTTC. Amino acid sequence: CASSQLAGGGGEQYF.

The V call is TRBV5-4, the J call TRBJ1-6, with a possible D match to TRBD1 (5 bases). V lost 1 base to trimming and J lost 10 bases, with 21 bases between them. The CDR3 loop spans 17 amino acids. The germline gives CDR1 SGHNT, CDR2 YYREEE (reference sequence). CDR3 sequence: CASSLLGGTSVGSPLHF. For the CDR3, the DNA is TGTGCCAGCAGCTTGTTGGGGGGTACTTCCGTGGGATCACCCCTCCACTTT.

The V and J genes are TRBV6-5 and TRBJ1-2, with D maybe TRBD1 (5 bases). The V gene's germline CDR1 is MNHEY and CDR2 SVGAGI. The germline V and J ends were trimmed by 0 bases and 6 bases, with 17 bases remaining between them. The CDR3 is 16 residues long. CDR3 coding DNA: TGTGCCAGCAGTTACTCCATAGGAGGGACCAAGAATGGCTACACCTTC. Its protein is CASSYSIGGTKNGYTF.

The genes are TRBV7-8 and TRBJ2-2; D is uncertain. Germline CDR1 and CDR2: SGHVS and FQNEAQ. This CDR3 is 13 amino acids long. Trimming shortened V by 3 bases and J by 6 bases, and 8 bases separated the two germline ends. The CDR3 DNA sequence: TGTGCCAGCAGCTTCTCCGAGTCCGGGGAGCTGTTTTTT. This codes for CASSFSESGELFF.

This chain uses TRBV2 with TRBJ1-1, with D perhaps matching TRBD1 (5 bases). Trimming removed 4 bases from V and 0 bases from J, with 12 bases in between. Germline loops: CDR1 SNHLY, CDR2 FYNNEI. CDR3 length: 15 residues. The CDR3, as DNA: TGTGCCAGCAGTGTGGCAGGGCGTTTGAACACTGAAGCTTTCTTT. This translates into CASSVAGRLNTEAFF.

In DNA form, the CDR3 reads TGCGCCAGCAGCCAAGGACAGGGGGCCTATGGCTACACCTTC. Encoded protein: CASSQGQGAYGYTF. This chain joins TRBV4-1 and TRBJ1-2; 10 bases map to TRBD1. The junction had 0 bases not matched to a gene; V was cut back by 1 base and J by 4 bases. There are 14 residues in the CDR3. Germline V gene lookup returns CDR1 MGHRA and CDR2 YSYEKL.

This sequence joins TRBV5-5 and TRBJ1-5, with 8 bases matching TRBD1. V gave up 0 bases and J gave up 6 bases; unmatched junction bases: 8. The germline CDR1 and CDR2 sequences are SGHKS and YYEKEE (reference sequence). The CDR3 extends over 16 amino acids. In DNA, the CDR3 is TGTGCCAGCAGCTTGGTCGGGCAGGGGGCCATTCAGCCCCAGCATTTT. Translation: CASSLVGQGAIQPQHF.

This chain joins TRBV11-2 and TRBJ2-5; D possibly corresponds to TRBD1 (5 bases). The V gene lost 5 bases and the J gene lost 4 bases, with 14 bases spanning the gap. Looked up from germline, CDR1 is SGHAT and CDR2 is FQNNGV. CDR3 size: 14 residues. CDR3 protein: CASSTHERGETQYF. The CDR3 DNA sequence: TGTGCCAGCAGCACGCACGAAAGGGGAGAGACCCAGTACTTC.

The chain has TRBV7-6 and TRBJ2-1, with 10 positions matching TRBD2. CDR1 and CDR2 (germline): SGHVS, FNYEAQ. Germline trimming cut 5 bases from V and 6 bases from J; bases unmatched to any gene: 16. This CDR3 is 18 amino acids long. This CDR3 is CASSPVRGSSGGLNEQFF. As DNA, the CDR3 is TGTGCCAGCAGCCCGGTTAGGGGTAGTAGCGGGGGGCTCAATGAGCAGTTCTTC.

The rearrangement joins TRBV19 to TRBJ1-6; D might be TRBD1 (6 bases). The CDR3 consists of 13 residues. Trimming removed 1 base at V and 10 bases at J, with 8 bases between. CDR1 is LNHDA, CDR2 SQIVND, per germline (reference sequence). As DNA, the CDR3 is TGTGCCAGTAGTATAGCGGGGGGCTCACCCCTCCACTTT. Protein sequence: CASSIAGGSPLHF.

The J gene is TRBJ1-5, the V gene TRBV6-2 or TRBV6-3; 8 positions agree with TRBD1. The J segment lost 6 bases and the V segment lost 2 bases, leaving 9 bases of the junction unmatched. Germline lookup yields CDR1 MNHEY and CDR2 SVGEGT. This CDR3 contains 16 residues. CDR3 nucleotides: TGTGCCAGCAGTTACCCGACAGGGGCGTCGGGTCAGCCCCAGCATTTT. Translation gives CASSYPTGASGQPQHF.

The chain joins TRBV4-1 to TRBJ2-2; 11 bases are a match to TRBD1. V dropped 0 bases and J dropped 5; count of bases not matched to a gene: 8. The CDR3 is made up of 18 amino acids. Germline CDR1 reads MGHRA; CDR2 reads YSYEKL. The DNA of the CDR3 is TGCGCCAGCAGCCAAGAGGCAGGAGGGACAGGGGGTACCGGGGAGCTGTTTTTT. Protein product: CASSQEAGGTGGTGELFF.

The genes are TRBV3-1 (or the pseudogene TRBV3-2) and TRBJ1-4; D gene unclear. This CDR3 contains 16 residues. Germline CDR1 is LGHDT and CDR2 is YNNKEL (reference sequence). V lost 0 bases, J lost 7 bases, and 15 bases lay in between. The CDR3, as DNA: TGTGCCAGCAGCCAAGAGTGGCGGGAAAAGGGTGAAAAACTGTTTTTT. It codes for CASSQEWREKGEKLFF.

The chain links TRBV19 to TRBJ1-2, with 12 bases lining up with TRBD1. The CDR3 runs 14 residues. CDR1 is LNHDA and CDR2 is SQIVND in the germline V gene (reference sequence). The V gene end was trimmed by 6 bases and the J gene end by 6 bases; junction bases not matched to a gene: 5. The CDR3 DNA reads TGTGCCAGTAGCGGGACAGGGGGCAAGGATGGCTACACCTTC. The encoded protein is CASSGTGGKDGYTF.

V gene TRBV5-1 combines with J gene TRBJ2-7; TRBD1 might be the D (7 bases). This CDR3 has 15 residues. Trimming shortened V by 1 base and J by 3 bases, and 14 bases separated the two germline ends. CDR1 and CDR2 (germline): SGHRS, YFSETQ. The CDR3 nucleotides read TGCGCCAGCAGCTTGTCCAGGGGGACTCTCTACGAGCAGTACTTC. Residues: CASSLSRGTLYEQYF.

The rearrangement links TRBV30 to TRBJ1-3; 12 bases line up with TRBD1. Germline values: CDR1 GTSNPN, CDR2 SVGIG (reference sequence). Trimming at V came to 5 bases and at J to 9 bases, leaving 2 bases not matched to a gene. The CDR3 totals 12 residues. The CDR3: CAWGTGGPTIYF. Here the CDR3 DNA reads TGTGCCTGGGGGACAGGGGGCCCCACCATATATTTT.

The chain couples TRBV7-9 to TRBJ2-7; 9 bases align to TRBD1. CDR1 SEHNR and CDR2 FQNEAQ come from the germline V gene (reference sequence). This CDR3 region has 14 residues. With 5 bases clipped from V and 3 bases from J, the junction kept 5 bases outside the gene matches. CDR3 region: CASSIQGANYEQYF. The CDR3 DNA reads as TGTGCCAGCAGCATACAGGGGGCGAACTACGAGCAGTACTTC.

CDR3 sequence (DNA): TGTGCCAGCAGGGAACAGGGTAGTTCCTATAATTCACCCCTCCACTTT. Protein sequence: CASREQGSSYNSPLHF. V and J are TRBV6-1 and TRBJ1-6; possible D gene TRBD1, 6 bases. With 6 bases removed from V and 1 base from J, the gap between germline ends came to 13 bases. The CDR3 is 16 residues long. From germline, CDR1 is MNHNS and CDR2 SASEGT.

The chain links TRBV28 to TRBJ1-4, with a tentative D call TRBD1 (6 bases). Trimming stripped 6 bases from V and 3 bases from J, with 11 bases between. The CDR3 spans 14 residues. The germline gives CDR1 MDHEN, CDR2 SYDVKM. The CDR3 nucleotides read TGTGCCAGCAGCAGAGGGGGAGCTAATGAAAAACTGTTTTTT. Its translation is CASSRGGANEKLFF.

This chain uses TRBV6-6 with TRBJ1-5; D not resolved. In germline, CDR1 is MNHNY, CDR2 SVGAGI (reference sequence). The CDR3 is 14 amino acids. Between the trimmed V and J ends, which lost 8 bases and 4 bases, there was a span of 15 bases. CDR3 amino acids: CASSTGEVNQPQHF. CDR3 bases: TGTGCCAGCTCGACGGGAGAAGTTAATCAGCCCCAGCATTTT.

V usage is TRBV11-2 and J usage is TRBJ2-7; weak D call: TRBD1 (7 bases). CDR1 and CDR2 (germline): SGHAT, FQNNGV. The V and J ends lost 1 base and 0 bases respectively, with 16 bases between them. This CDR3 has 17 amino acids. The CDR3, as DNA: TGTGCCAGCAGCTTAGTGGGTGGGCAGGGGGGCTCCTACGAGCAGTACTTC. This gives the protein CASSLVGGQGGSYEQYF.

This chain joins TRBV7-6 and TRBJ2-7; the match to TRBD1 covers 7 bases. Germline V gene data show CDR1 as SGHVS and CDR2 as FNYEAQ. V gave up 4 bases and J gave up 2 bases; unmatched junction bases: 17. The CDR3 contains 18 residues. CDR3 bases: TGTGCCAGCAGCTCCAGCCACTCCCGGGACAGTCTTACCTACGAGCAGTACTTC. Translated: CASSSSHSRDSLTYEQYF.

The chain joins TRBV6-2 or TRBV6-3 to TRBJ1-1; no clear D. CDR1 is MNHEY, CDR2 SVGEGT, per germline. There are 13 residues in the CDR3. The ends were cut back, 5 bases at V and 1 base at J, with 8 bases in the middle. CDR3 bases: TGTGCCAGCAGTACAACAGCGAACACTGAAGCTTTCTTT. This sequence encodes CASSTTANTEAFF.

The J gene is TRBJ2-7, the V gene TRBV6-5, with 9 bases fitting TRBD1. V lost 4 bases and J lost 2; bases outside the gene matches: 6. This CDR3 spans 15 amino acids. CDR1 is MNHEY and CDR2 is SVGAGI in the germline V gene. The CDR3 DNA is TGTGCCAGCAGTTTATCGGGACAGGGCACCTACGAGCAGTACTTC. The encoded protein is CASSLSGQGTYEQYF.

The chain is built from TRBV15 and TRBJ2-2, with D uncertain. V dropped 1 base and J dropped 4 bases, with 13 bases sitting between them. The CDR3 covers 16 residues. Germline CDR1 LNHNV, CDR2 YYDKDF (reference sequence). The CDR3 loop is CATSRGTLGVTGELFF. The CDR3 nucleotides are TGTGCCACCAGCAGAGGAACCTTGGGCGTCACCGGGGAGCTGTTTTTT.